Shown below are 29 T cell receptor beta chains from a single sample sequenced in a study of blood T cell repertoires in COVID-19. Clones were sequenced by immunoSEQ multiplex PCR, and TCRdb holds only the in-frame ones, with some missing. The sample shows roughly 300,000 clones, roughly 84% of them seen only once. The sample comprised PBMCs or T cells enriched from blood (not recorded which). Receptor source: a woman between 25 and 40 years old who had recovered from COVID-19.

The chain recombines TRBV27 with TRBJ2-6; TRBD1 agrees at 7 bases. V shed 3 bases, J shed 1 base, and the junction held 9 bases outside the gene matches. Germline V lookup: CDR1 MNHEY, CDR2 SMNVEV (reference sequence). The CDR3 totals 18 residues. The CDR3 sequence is CASSFGDRVGSGANVLTF. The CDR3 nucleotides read TGTGCCAGCAGTTTCGGAGACAGGGTTGGTTCTGGGGCCAACGTCCTGACTTTC.

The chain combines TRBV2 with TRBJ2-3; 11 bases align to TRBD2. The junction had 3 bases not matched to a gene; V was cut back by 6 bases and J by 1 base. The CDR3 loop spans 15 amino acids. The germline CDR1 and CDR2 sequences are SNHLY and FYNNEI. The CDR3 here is CASSLLAGGTDTQYF. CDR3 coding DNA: TGTGCCAGCAGCCTACTAGCGGGGGGCACAGATACGCAGTATTTT.

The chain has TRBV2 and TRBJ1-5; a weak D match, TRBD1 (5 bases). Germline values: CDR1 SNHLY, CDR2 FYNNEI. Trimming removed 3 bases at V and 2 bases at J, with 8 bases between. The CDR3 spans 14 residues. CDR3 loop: CASSDLGGNQPQHF. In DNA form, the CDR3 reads TGTGCCAGCAGTGATCTAGGGGGCAATCAGCCCCAGCATTTT.

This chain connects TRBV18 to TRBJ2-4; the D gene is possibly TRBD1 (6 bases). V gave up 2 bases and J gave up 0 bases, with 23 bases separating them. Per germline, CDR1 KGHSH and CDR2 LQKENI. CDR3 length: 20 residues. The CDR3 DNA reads TGTGCCAGCTCACCAAGGGTTTCGCAGGGGAGAGGACTAGCCAAAAACATTCAGTACTTC. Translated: CASSPRVSQGRGLAKNIQYF.

CDR3 protein: CASSSEVLDGYTF. In nucleotides, the CDR3 is TGTGCCAGCAGTTCTGAGGTTCTGGATGGCTACACCTTC. The chain employs TRBV28 and TRBJ1-2; no clear D gene. This CDR3 comprises 13 residues. Germline loops: CDR1 MDHEN, CDR2 SYDVKM. Trimming took 4 bases from V and 6 from J, leaving 12 bases between them.

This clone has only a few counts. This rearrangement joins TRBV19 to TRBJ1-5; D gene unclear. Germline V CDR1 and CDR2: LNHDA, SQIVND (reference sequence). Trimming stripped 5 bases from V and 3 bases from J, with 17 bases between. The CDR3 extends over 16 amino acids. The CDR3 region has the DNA TGTGCCAGTAGTCTCGGGCGGCAGGACTTCAATCAGCCCCAGCATTTT. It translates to CASSLGRQDFNQPQHF.

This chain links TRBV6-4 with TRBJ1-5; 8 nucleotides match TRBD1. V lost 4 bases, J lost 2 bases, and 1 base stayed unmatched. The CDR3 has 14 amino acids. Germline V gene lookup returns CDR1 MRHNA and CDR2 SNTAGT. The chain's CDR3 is CASSAGGGNQPQHF. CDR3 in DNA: TGTGCCAGCAGTGCAGGGGGCGGCAATCAGCCCCAGCATTTT.

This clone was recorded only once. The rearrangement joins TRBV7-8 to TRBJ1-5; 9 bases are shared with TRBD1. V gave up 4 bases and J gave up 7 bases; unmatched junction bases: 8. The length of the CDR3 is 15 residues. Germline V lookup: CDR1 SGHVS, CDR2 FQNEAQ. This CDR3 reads CASSSGTGSFQPQHF. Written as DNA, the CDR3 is TGTGCCAGCAGCTCCGGGACAGGGTCGTTCCAGCCCCAGCATTTT.

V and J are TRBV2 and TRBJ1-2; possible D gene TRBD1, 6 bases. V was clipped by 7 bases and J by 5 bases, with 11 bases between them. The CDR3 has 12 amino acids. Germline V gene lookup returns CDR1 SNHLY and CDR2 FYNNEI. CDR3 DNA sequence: TGTGCCAGCAACACAGGGACGTATGGCTACACCTTC. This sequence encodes CASNTGTYGYTF.

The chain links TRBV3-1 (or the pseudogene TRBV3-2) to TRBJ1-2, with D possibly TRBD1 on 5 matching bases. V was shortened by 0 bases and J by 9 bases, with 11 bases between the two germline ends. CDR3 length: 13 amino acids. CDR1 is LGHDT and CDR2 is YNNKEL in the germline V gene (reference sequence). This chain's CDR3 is CASSQDTPGSYTF. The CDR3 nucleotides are TGTGCCAGCAGCCAAGATACCCCAGGGAGCTACACCTTC.

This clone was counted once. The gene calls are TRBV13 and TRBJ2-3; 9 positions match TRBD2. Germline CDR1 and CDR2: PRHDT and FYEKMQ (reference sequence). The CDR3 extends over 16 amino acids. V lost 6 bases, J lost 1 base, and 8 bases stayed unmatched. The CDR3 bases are TGTGCCAGCAGACCAGGGGAGCGGGGGGGCACAGATACGCAGTATTTT. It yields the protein CASRPGERGGTDTQYF.

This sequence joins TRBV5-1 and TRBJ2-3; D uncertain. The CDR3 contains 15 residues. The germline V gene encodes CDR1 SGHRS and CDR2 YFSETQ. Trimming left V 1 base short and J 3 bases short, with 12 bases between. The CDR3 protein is CASSLSSFSTDTQYF. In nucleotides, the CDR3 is TGCGCCAGCAGCTTGAGTAGCTTTTCTACAGATACGCAGTATTTT.

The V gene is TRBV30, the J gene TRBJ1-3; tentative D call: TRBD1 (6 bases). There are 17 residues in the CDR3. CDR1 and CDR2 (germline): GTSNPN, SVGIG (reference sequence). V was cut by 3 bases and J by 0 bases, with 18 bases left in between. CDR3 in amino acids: CAWSHNRVPTSGNTIYF. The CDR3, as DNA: TGTGCCTGGAGCCATAACAGGGTGCCCACCTCTGGAAACACCATATATTTT.

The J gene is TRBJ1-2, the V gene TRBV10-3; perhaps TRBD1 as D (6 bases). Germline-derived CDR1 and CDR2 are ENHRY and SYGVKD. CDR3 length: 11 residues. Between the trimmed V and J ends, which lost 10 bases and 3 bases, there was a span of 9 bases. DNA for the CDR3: TGTGCCACAGGGGCGGACTATGGCTACACCTTC. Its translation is CATGADYGYTF.

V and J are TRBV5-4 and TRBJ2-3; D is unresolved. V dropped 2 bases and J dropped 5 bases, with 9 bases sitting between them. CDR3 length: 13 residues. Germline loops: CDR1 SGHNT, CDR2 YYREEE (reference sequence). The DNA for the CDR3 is TGTGCCAGCAGCTTCCTTCAGGTAGATACGCAGTATTTT. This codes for CASSFLQVDTQYF.

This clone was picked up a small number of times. CDR3 protein: CASSQFEGFGQPQHF. As DNA, the CDR3 is TGCGCCAGCAGCCAATTCGAGGGATTCGGTCAGCCCCAGCATTTT. The rearrangement uses TRBV4-1 and TRBJ1-5, with D unresolved. This CDR3 region has 15 residues. CDR1 and CDR2 from the germline V gene are MGHRA and YSYEKL. V was clipped by 2 bases and J by 6 bases, with 14 bases between them.

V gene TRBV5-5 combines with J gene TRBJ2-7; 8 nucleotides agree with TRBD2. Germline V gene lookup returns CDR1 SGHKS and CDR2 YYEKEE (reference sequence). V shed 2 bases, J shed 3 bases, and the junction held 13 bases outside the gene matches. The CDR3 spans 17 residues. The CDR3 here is CASSLIAGGGGNYEQYF. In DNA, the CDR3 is TGTGCCAGCAGCTTAATTGCGGGGGGCGGCGGGAACTACGAGCAGTACTTC.

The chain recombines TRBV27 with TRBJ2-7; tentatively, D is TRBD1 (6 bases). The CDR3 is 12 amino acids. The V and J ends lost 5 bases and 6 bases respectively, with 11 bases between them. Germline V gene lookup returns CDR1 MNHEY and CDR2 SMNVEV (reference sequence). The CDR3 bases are TGTGCCAGCAGTCCCACAGGGAGCGAGCAGTACTTC. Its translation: CASSPTGSEQYF.

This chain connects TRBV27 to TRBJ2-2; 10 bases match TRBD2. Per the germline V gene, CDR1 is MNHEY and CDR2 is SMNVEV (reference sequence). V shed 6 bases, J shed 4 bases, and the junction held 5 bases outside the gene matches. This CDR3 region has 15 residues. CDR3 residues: CASSLAGVLTGELFF. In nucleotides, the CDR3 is TGTGCCAGCAGCCTAGCGGGGGTGCTCACCGGGGAGCTGTTTTTT.

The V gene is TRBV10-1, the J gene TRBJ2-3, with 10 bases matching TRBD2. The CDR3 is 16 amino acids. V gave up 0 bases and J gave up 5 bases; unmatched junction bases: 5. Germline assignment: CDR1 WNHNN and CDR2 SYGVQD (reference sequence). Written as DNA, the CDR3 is TGCGCCAGCAGTGAGTCGAGCGGGGGGGCGGTAGATACGCAGTATTTT. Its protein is CASSESSGGAVDTQYF.

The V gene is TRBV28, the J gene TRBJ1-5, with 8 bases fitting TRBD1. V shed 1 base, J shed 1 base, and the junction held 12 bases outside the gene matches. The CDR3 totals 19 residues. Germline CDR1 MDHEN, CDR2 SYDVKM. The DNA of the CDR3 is TGTGCCAGCAGTTTATCTTCCCCTTGGACAGGGATGAGCAATCAGCCCCAGCATTTT. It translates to CASSLSSPWTGMSNQPQHF.

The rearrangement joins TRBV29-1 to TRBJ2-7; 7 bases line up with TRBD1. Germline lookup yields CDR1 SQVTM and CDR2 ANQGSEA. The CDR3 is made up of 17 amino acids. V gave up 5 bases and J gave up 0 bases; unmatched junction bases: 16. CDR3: CSVRSPNRGRPSYEQYF. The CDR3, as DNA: TGCAGCGTTCGGTCCCCTAACAGGGGACGGCCCTCCTACGAGCAGTACTTC.

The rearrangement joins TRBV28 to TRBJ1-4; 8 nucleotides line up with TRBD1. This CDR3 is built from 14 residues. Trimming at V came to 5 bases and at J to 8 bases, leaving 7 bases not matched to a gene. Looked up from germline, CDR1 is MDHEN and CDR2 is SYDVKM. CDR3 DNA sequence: TGTGCCAGCAGTGCCGGGACAGGCCCCGAAAAACTGTTTTTT. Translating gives CASSAGTGPEKLFF.

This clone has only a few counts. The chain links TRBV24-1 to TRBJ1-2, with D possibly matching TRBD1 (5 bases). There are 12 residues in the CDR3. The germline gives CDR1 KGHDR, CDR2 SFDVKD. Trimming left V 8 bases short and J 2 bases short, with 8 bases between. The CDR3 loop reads CATKAGNYGYTF. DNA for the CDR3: TGTGCCACCAAGGCAGGGAACTATGGCTACACCTTC.

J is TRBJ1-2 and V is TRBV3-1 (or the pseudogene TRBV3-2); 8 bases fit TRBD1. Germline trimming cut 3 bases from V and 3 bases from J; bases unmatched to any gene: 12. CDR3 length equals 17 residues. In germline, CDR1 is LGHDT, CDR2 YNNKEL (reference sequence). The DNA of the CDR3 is TGTGCCAGCAGCCAGTCCCGGGGACAGGCGGCGGACTATGGCTACACCTTC. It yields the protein CASSQSRGQAADYGYTF.

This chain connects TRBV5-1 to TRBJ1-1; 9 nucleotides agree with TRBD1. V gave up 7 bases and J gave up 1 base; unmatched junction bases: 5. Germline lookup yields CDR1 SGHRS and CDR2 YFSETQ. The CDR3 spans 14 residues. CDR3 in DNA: TGCGCCAGCGGTCCGGGACAGGGGAACACTGAAGCTTTCTTT. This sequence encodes CASGPGQGNTEAFF. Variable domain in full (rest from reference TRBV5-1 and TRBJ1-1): KAGVTQTPRYLIKTRGQQVTLSCSPISGHRSVSWYQQTPGQGLQFLFEYFSETQRNKGNFPGRFSGRQFSNSRSEMNVSTLELGDSALYLCASGPGQGNTEAFFGQGTRLTVV.

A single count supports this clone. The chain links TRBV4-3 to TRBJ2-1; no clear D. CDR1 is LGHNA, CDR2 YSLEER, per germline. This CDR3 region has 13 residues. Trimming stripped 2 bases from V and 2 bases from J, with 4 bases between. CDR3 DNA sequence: TGCGCCAGCAGCCAATTAACCTACAATGAGCAGTTCTTC. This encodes CASSQLTYNEQFF.

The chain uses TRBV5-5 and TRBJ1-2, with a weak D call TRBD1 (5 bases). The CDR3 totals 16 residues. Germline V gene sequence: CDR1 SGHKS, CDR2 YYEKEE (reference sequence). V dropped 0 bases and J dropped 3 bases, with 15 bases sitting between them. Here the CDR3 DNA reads TGTGCCAGCAGCTTGGATTTGGGGGGTCGGTACTATGGCTACACCTTC. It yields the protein CASSLDLGGRYYGYTF.

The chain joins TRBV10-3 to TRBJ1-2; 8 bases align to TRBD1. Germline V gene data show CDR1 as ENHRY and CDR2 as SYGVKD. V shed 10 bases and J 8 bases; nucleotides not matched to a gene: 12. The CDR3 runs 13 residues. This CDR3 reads CATGTGPFEGYTF. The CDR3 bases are TGTGCCACTGGGACAGGACCTTTTGAAGGCTACACCTTC.